The 30 T cell receptor beta chains reported below all come from one sample, sequenced in a study of T cells after yellow fever vaccination. TCRdb reprocessed the 5' RACE reads via MiXCR and lists one record per CDR3 protein. The sample holds a few hundred thousand distinct CDR3 sequences, around 9.3% seen once. The sequencing used CD4+ T cells sorted from PBMCs, collected 5 days after the yellow fever booster vaccination. The source of these receptors is a man younger than 30 who received the YFV17D yellow fever vaccine.

The gene calls are TRBV5-1 and TRBJ2-1; TRBD1 or TRBD2 may be the D gene (6 bases each). Trimming stripped 2 bases from V and 5 bases from J, with 11 bases between. The V gene's germline CDR1 is SGHRS and CDR2 YFSETQ. The CDR3 runs 14 residues. In DNA form, the CDR3 reads TGCGCCAGCAGCTTTGGGGGGCTAAACAATGAGCAGTTCTTC. Residues: CASSFGGLNNEQFF.

V gene TRBV5-1 combines with J gene TRBJ1-1, with D unresolved. The V gene lost 4 bases and the J gene lost 0 bases, with 22 bases spanning the gap. Per the germline V gene, CDR1 is SGHRS and CDR2 is YFSETQ. This CDR3 comprises 18 residues. This CDR3 reads CASSVGGLGRGMNTEAFF. Here the CDR3 DNA reads TGCGCCAGCAGCGTTGGTGGGCTAGGACGGGGAATGAACACTGAAGCTTTCTTT.

The genes are TRBV18 and TRBJ1-6; D might be TRBD1 (6 bases). The CDR3 extends over 15 amino acids. The germline V gene has CDR1 KGHSH and CDR2 LQKENI. V gave up 3 bases and J gave up 11 bases, with 17 bases separating them. CDR3 in amino acids: CASSPQEGQGTPLHF. The CDR3 bases are TGTGCCAGCTCACCTCAGGAGGGACAAGGGACACCCCTCCACTTT.

The chain recombines TRBV18 with TRBJ1-6, with D maybe TRBD1 (5 bases). The CDR3 spans 14 residues. With 5 bases removed from V and 8 bases from J, the gap between germline ends came to 13 bases. Germline lookup yields CDR1 KGHSH and CDR2 LQKENI. The CDR3 loop reads CASSWDRVYSPLHF. The DNA for the CDR3 is TGTGCCAGCTCATGGGACCGAGTTTATTCACCCCTCCACTTT.

This clonotype was seen many times. The J gene is TRBJ1-1, the V gene TRBV9, with D unclear. Trimming shortened V by 4 bases and J by 0 bases, and 7 bases separated the two germline ends. CDR3 length equals 13 residues. The germline gives CDR1 SGDLS, CDR2 YYNGEE. The CDR3 sequence is CASSFLLNTEAFF. The CDR3 DNA reads TGTGCCAGCAGCTTCCTATTGAACACTGAAGCTTTCTTT.

This clonotype turned up a few times. This sequence joins TRBV20-1 and TRBJ1-1; tentatively, D is TRBD1 (5 bases). The CDR3 is 14 amino acids. V was shortened by 1 base and J by 1 base, with 10 bases between the two germline ends. CDR1 and CDR2 from the germline V gene are DFQATT and SNEGSKA (reference sequence). The CDR3 sequence is CSARGLRGNTEAFF. In DNA form, the CDR3 reads TGCAGTGCTAGAGGTCTTAGGGGGAACACTGAAGCTTTCTTT.

The gene calls are TRBV4-2 and TRBJ2-7, with D perhaps TRBD1 (6 bases). Trimming stripped 3 bases from V and 0 bases from J, with 24 bases between. Germline lookup yields CDR1 LGHNA and CDR2 YNFKEQ. This CDR3 is 19 amino acids long. Here the CDR3 reads CASSHRTPLAGTSSYEQYF. As DNA, the CDR3 is TGTGCCAGCAGCCATAGGACCCCTCTAGCTGGGACAAGCTCCTACGAGCAGTACTTC.

This clonotype occurred many times. The rearrangement uses TRBV9 and TRBJ2-5; TRBD2 aligns across 12 bases. Germline-derived CDR1 and CDR2 are SGDLS and YYNGEE. The junction had 5 bases not matched to a gene; V was cut back by 0 bases and J by 2 bases. The CDR3 totals 17 residues. Here the CDR3 DNA reads TGTGCCAGCAGCGTAGGTCCCCTAGCGGGGGGGCAAGAGACCCAGTACTTC. Its protein is CASSVGPLAGGQETQYF.

This clonotype was detected a few times. The rearrangement links TRBV5-1 to TRBJ1-4; no firm D call. V dropped 0 bases and J dropped 0 bases, with 6 bases sitting between them. This CDR3 is built from 15 residues. Germline V gene sequence: CDR1 SGHRS, CDR2 YFSETQ. DNA of the CDR3: TGCGCCAGCAGCTTGGGCCCAGCAACTAATGAAAAACTGTTTTTT. Its protein product is CASSLGPATNEKLFF.

At least ten counts were recorded for this clonotype. This chain connects TRBV10-3 to TRBJ1-5; D not certain. The CDR3 is 15 amino acids. Trimming removed 2 bases at V and 5 bases at J, with 13 bases between. The germline CDR1 and CDR2 sequences are ENHRY and SYGVKD. The CDR3 region is CAISEMAEYDQPQHF. Here the CDR3 DNA reads TGTGCCATCAGTGAGATGGCCGAATATGATCAGCCCCAGCATTTT.

The chain couples TRBV14 to TRBJ2-4; the D call may be TRBD1 or TRBD2 (7 bases each). CDR3 size: 17 residues. Trimming pared 4 bases from V and 9 bases from J, leaving 25 bases between. Germline CDR1 reads SGHDN; CDR2 reads FVKESK. The CDR3 sequence is CASSPTQGGTARGIQYF. The CDR3, as DNA: TGTGCCAGCAGCCCTACTCAGGGAGGGACAGCCCGGGGCATTCAGTACTTC.

Many counts were recorded for this clonotype. The chain combines TRBV11-2 with TRBJ2-5; D remains ambiguous. Trimming stripped 1 base from V and 7 bases from J, with 7 bases between. The CDR3 length is 12 residues. Germline V gene lookup returns CDR1 SGHAT and CDR2 FQNNGV. The CDR3 DNA reads as TGTGCCAGCAGCTTAGGCTTTGGGACCCAGTACTTC. It specifies CASSLGFGTQYF. The entire variable domain, with the rest obtained from reference TRBV11-2 and TRBJ2-5, is as follows: EAGVAQSPRYKIIEKRQSVAFWCNPISGHATLYWYQQILGQGPKLLIQFQNNGVVDDSQLPKDRFSAERLKGVDSTLKIQPAKLEDSAVYLCASSLGFGTQYFGPGTRLLVL.

This clonotype has ten or more counts. This chain uses TRBV19 with TRBJ1-5; the match to TRBD1 covers 8 bases. J gave up 0 bases and V 5 bases, and 6 bases lay outside the gene matches. CDR3 size: 16 residues. Germline V gives CDR1 LNHDA, CDR2 SQIVND (reference sequence). Here the CDR3 reads CASSGTGANSNQPQHF. The CDR3 coding sequence is TGTGCCAGTAGTGGGACAGGAGCAAATAGCAATCAGCCCCAGCATTTT.

This clonotype was observed a few times. The chain employs TRBV5-1 and TRBJ2-5; D gene uncertain. CDR1 and CDR2 (germline): SGHRS, YFSETQ. The length of the CDR3 is 16 residues. The ends were cut back, 1 base at V and 2 bases at J, with 15 bases in the middle. CDR3 bases: TGCGCCAGCAGCTTGTCGCAGCCTCAAACTCAAGAGACCCAGTACTTC. It specifies CASSLSQPQTQETQYF.

The chain joins TRBV6-6 to TRBJ2-1, with D perhaps assigned TRBD1 or TRBD2 (5 bases each). Germline values: CDR1 MNHNY, CDR2 SVGAGI (reference sequence). The CDR3 extends over 14 amino acids. Trimming removed 8 bases from V and 2 bases from J, with 13 bases in between. In DNA, the CDR3 is TGTGCCAGCCTCCTTGTGGGGGCCTACAATGAGCAGTTCTTC. It yields the protein CASLLVGAYNEQFF.

This sequence joins TRBV14 and TRBJ1-1; maybe TRBD1 (6 bases). This CDR3 is 14 amino acids long. Trimming pared 3 bases from V and 2 bases from J, leaving 10 bases between. Germline CDR1 SGHDN, CDR2 FVKESK. The CDR3 nucleotides read TGTGCCAGCAGCCATCAGGGGCCAAACACTGAAGCTTTCTTT. It yields the protein CASSHQGPNTEAFF. Supplemented by reference TRBV14 and TRBJ1-1, the full variable domain reads EAGVTQFPSHSVIEKGQTVTLRCDPISGHDNLYWYRRVMGKEIKFLLHFVKESKQDESGMPNNRFLAERTGGTYSTLKVQPAELEDSGVYFCASSHQGPNTEAFFGQGTRLTVV.

This clonotype came up a few times. The chain is built from TRBV2 and TRBJ2-4, with a weak D call TRBD2 (5 bases). Looked up from germline, CDR1 is SNHLY and CDR2 is FYNNEI. The CDR3 is 13 amino acids. Trimming took 2 bases from V and 11 from J, leaving 13 bases between them. The CDR3 coding sequence is TGTGCCAGCAGTGAATCCGAGATGGGAGTTCAGTACTTC. Its translation: CASSESEMGVQYF.

This clonotype was counted ten times or more. The chain employs TRBV12-3 or TRBV12-4 and TRBJ1-2; D is undetermined. V was pared by 3 bases and J by 0 bases, with 8 bases between. The CDR3 runs to 14 residues. Written as DNA, the CDR3 is TGTGCCAGCAGTTTGGCTTCGGCTAACTATGGCTACACCTTC. It encodes CASSLASANYGYTF.

This clonotype appeared a few times. The rearrangement uses TRBV19 and TRBJ2-3; D is possibly TRBD2 (6 bases). V shed 6 bases and J shed 1 base, with 14 bases lying between them. The CDR3 covers 15 residues. Per the germline V gene, CDR1 is LNHDA and CDR2 is SQIVND (reference sequence). In DNA, the CDR3 is TGTGCCAGTAGCCCCCCTAGCGCCGGCACAGATACGCAGTATTTT. Residues: CASSPPSAGTDTQYF.

This clonotype appeared a few times. J is TRBJ2-2 and V is TRBV7-2; 13 bases are shared with TRBD2. The CDR3 sequence is 17 residues long. Germline V gives CDR1 SGHTA, CDR2 FQGNSA. Unmatched junction bases numbered 6, after V lost 2 bases and J lost 6 bases. The CDR3, as DNA: TGTGCCAGCAGCTTACAGGGACTAGCGGGGTATGCCGGGGAGCTGTTTTTT. This codes for CASSLQGLAGYAGELFF.

J is TRBJ2-7 and V is TRBV20-1; TRBD2 aligns across 7 bases. Germline CDR1 DFQATT, CDR2 SNEGSKA (reference sequence). CDR3 length: 14 residues. V dropped 3 bases and J dropped 2; count of bases not matched to a gene: 7. The CDR3 loop reads CSASLASGTYEQYF. CDR3 bases: TGCAGTGCTAGCCTAGCTAGCGGTACCTACGAGCAGTACTTC.

This clonotype has just a few counts. The genes are TRBV7-2 and TRBJ2-4; D is possibly TRBD1 (5 bases). The germline V gene has CDR1 SGHTA and CDR2 FQGNSA. The CDR3 is 18 amino acids. V lost 0 bases and J 0 bases, leaving 15 bases between the germline ends. The CDR3 DNA follows: TGTGCCAGCAGCTTAGCGAAACCCAGGGTTTTAGCCAAAAACATTCAGTACTTC. Translating gives CASSLAKPRVLAKNIQYF.

In its sample, this clonotype was seen a few times. V usage is TRBV29-1 and J usage is TRBJ2-7; D remains unclear. The V gene's germline CDR1 is SQVTM and CDR2 ANQGSEA. Trimming stripped 6 bases from V and 2 bases from J, with 14 bases between. The CDR3 totals 13 residues. DNA of the CDR3: TGCAGCGTCCGTAGTTCCAGAGCCTACGAGCAGTACTTC. Translation: CSVRSSRAYEQYF.

This clonotype was counted a few times. The rearrangement uses TRBV12-3 or TRBV12-4 and TRBJ2-2; D call uncertain. The ends were cut back, 1 base at V and 5 bases at J, with 11 bases in the middle. The CDR3 runs 15 residues. This CDR3 reads CASSLGIQGTGELFF. CDR3 bases: TGTGCCAGCAGTTTAGGGATCCAAGGTACCGGGGAGCTGTTTTTT.

In nucleotides, the CDR3 is TGTGCCAGCAGCTTAGATGGGGGCCTAGCTAACTATGGCTACACCTTC. Translated, it gives CASSLDGGLANYGYTF. This sequence joins TRBV7-9 and TRBJ1-2, with D possibly TRBD1 on 6 matching bases. V gave up 1 base and J gave up 0 bases, with 12 bases separating them. The CDR3 consists of 16 residues. The germline CDR1 and CDR2 sequences are SEHNR and FQNEAQ (reference sequence).

This clonotype was counted many times. The rearrangement links TRBV5-1 to TRBJ2-5; 8 bases fit TRBD2. With 4 bases clipped from V and 3 bases from J, the junction kept 5 bases outside the gene matches. The CDR3 sequence is 14 residues long. Germline V CDR1 and CDR2: SGHRS, YFSETQ. DNA of the CDR3: TGCGCCAGCAGCCTGAGCGGGGGAAAAGAGACCCAGTACTTC. This encodes CASSLSGGKETQYF.

This chain connects TRBV5-1 to TRBJ2-7; no clear D. This CDR3 comprises 15 residues. Trimming shortened V by 4 bases and J by 3 bases, and 17 bases separated the two germline ends. Germline-derived CDR1 and CDR2 are SGHRS and YFSETQ. CDR3 in DNA: TGCGCCAGCAGCATCCGCGACGCGCCAGGCTACGAGCAGTACTTC. Its protein product is CASSIRDAPGYEQYF.

V is TRBV20-1 and J is TRBJ2-3; D possibly corresponds to TRBD2 (7 bases). V lost 3 bases, J lost 0 bases, and 19 bases lay in between. CDR1 and CDR2 from the germline V gene are DFQATT and SNEGSKA (reference sequence). This CDR3 has 17 residues. The CDR3 sequence is CSARFYSGGTSTDTQYF. DNA for the CDR3: TGCAGTGCTAGGTTTTACTCGGGGGGCACTAGCACAGATACGCAGTATTTT.

This clonotype has at least ten counts. The genes are TRBV20-1 and TRBJ1-6; D ambiguous. V lost 3 bases to trimming and J lost 7 bases, with 7 bases between them. The CDR3 spans 12 residues. The V gene's germline CDR1 is DFQATT and CDR2 SNEGSKA (reference sequence). The CDR3 bases are TGCAGTGCTAGTAGGGCAAATTCACCCCTCCACTTT. Protein sequence: CSASRANSPLHF.

Many counts were recorded for this clonotype. The chain combines TRBV7-3 with TRBJ2-5; D is undetermined. The CDR3 contains 15 residues. V was trimmed by 1 base and J by 4 bases, leaving 13 bases between them. In germline, CDR1 is SGHTA, CDR2 FQGTGA. As DNA, the CDR3 is TGTGCCAGCAGCTTAATAGGGCTGGATGGAGAGACCCAGTACTTC. Its translation is CASSLIGLDGETQYF.